This T cell receptor (beta chain) was profiled in a study of vaccination and CD4 T cells after COVID-19 (dated by TCRdb to 2021 to 2024). As for the study more broadly: SARS-CoV-2 positivity had been established in the convalescent patients by nasal swab PCR, and mild disease was recorded in several of these patients and severe disease in one. Post-vaccine blood samples were obtained a median of about 70 days after the second vaccine dose, with a range of about 13 to 241 days. Two doses of either the Pfizer-BioNTech BNT162b2 vaccine (n=8) or the Moderna mRNA-1273 vaccine (n=2) were administered to participants. In 10 COVID-19 convalescent patients and a handful of infection-naive healthy vaccine recipients, researchers compared the spike-specific CD4+ TCR repertoire from before mRNA vaccination with the repertoire from after. As controls, cultures received a CEFX viral epitope pool (the positive control), an HIV-1 Nef peptide pool (the negative control), or no peptide at all. In the convalescent cohort there were six males and four females, among whom were two Hispanic individuals, seven Caucasians, two Asians and one multiracial person. Post-COVID blood samples were collected from convalescent patients a median of roughly 100 days after diagnosis, with a range of roughly 30 to 161 days. The cultures were stimulated with overlapping spike peptide pools from SARS-CoV-2 and from the common cold coronaviruses HCoV-NL63, HCoV-OC43 and HCoV-229E.

This specimen's treatment or condition label, per the study, means: roughly nine-day PBMC culture with coronavirus spike peptide pools or control peptides (ViraFEST assay). The ViraFEST assay, used in the study, expanded antigen-specific T cells with peptide pools and then identified the expanded clonotypes through TCR sequencing. Positive SARS-CoV-2 PCR tests in the convalescent patients dated from March to December 2020, before Alpha, Beta and Delta variants emerged in the United States. Each well held around 2 million PBMCs cultured in IMDM containing roughly 5.4% human AB serum and approximately 9.1 IU/ml IL-2, with 8.5 to 10 ug/ml peptide pools added. On days 3 and 7, half of the culture medium was replaced with fresh IL-2-containing medium. Once the cells had been in culture for about 10 days, the EasySep CD4+ T cell isolation kit was used to isolate CD4+ T cells by negative selection. PBMCs were separated from whole blood using Ficoll-Paque Plus gradient centrifugation and then either used fresh or cryopreserved at -140C. In general, triplicate wells were set up for every culture condition.

Overall results and qualifications from the work: Of the vaccine-specific clones found in convalescent patients, nearly all (304 of 307) were mono-reactive for SARS-CoV-2 spike instead of being cross-reactive with common cold coronaviruses. In convalescent patients, a median around 90% of post-vaccine SARS-CoV-2-reactive clones were detected only after vaccination, suggesting vaccine-specific priming. Relatively few convalescent patients were included in the study, and early timepoints after natural infection were not analyzed. The median number of SARS-CoV-2-reactive clonotypes rose from 20 to 25 after infection to some 37 after vaccination, but the change was not significant.

On this clonotype itself: Its recognized antigen is unknown. No per-base quality is available; no much larger clone lies one base away.

The method behind the library was PCR. At the Johns Hopkins FTIC core, DNA from the cultured CD4+ T cells underwent TCR sequencing with the Oncomine TCR Beta short-read assay. Genomic DNA was extracted from the cultured CD4+ T cells with the QIAamp micro DNA kit. The Oncomine TCR Beta libraries from cultured CD4+ T cells were pooled using unique dual indexes and then sequenced on an Illumina iSeq 100. Per the authors' processing: Non-productive sequences were removed, and CDR3s that did not start with C, did not end with F or W, or were shorter than 7 amino acids were discarded. Antigen-specific clonotypes were identified with the MANAFEST web application by comparing peptide-stimulated wells with reference and other culture wells. To be called positive, a clone needed an FDR below 0.05, an odds ratio above 5, and a productive frequency above 0.1% in at least two of three replicate wells. A clonotype was classed as cross-reactive if the clonotype showed significant expansion both in SARS-CoV-2 spike wells and in at least one common cold coronavirus spike condition. CDR3 homology was assessed with Levenshtein distances (stringdist) and unrooted phylogenetic trees (ape) in R version 3.6.1. In TCRdb, the public reads were trimmed at Q25 with fastp and aligned with MiXCR, with productive beta chains retained. For every CDR3 protein sequence, its rows merge into one entry that carries the most common genes and DNA. The V and J calls, along with clone size, are taken from TCRdb and not from the paper's own processing. This sample gives 8,000 or so distinct CDR3 sequences in total; less than 85% of them show up just once. More than 35% of the sample rests with the top ten.

This TCR was sampled from a human donor who had recovered from COVID-19. Specimen: CD4+ T cells from blood, cultured in vitro.

The CDR3 reads CSARQGAGSYTF. The DNA reads as follows: TGCAGTGCCCGACAGGGGGCTGGAAGCTACACCTTC. Recombination joined TRBV20-1 with TRBJ1-2, with 10 junctional bases fitting TRBD1. V lost 6 bases and J lost 9 bases, and the count of bases not matched to a germline gene is 7. From the cysteine up to the phenylalanine, the CDR3 has a length of 12 residues. Here the CDR3 DNA is all that survives: 36 bases in frame from base 1. CDR1 and CDR2, looked up from the germline V gene (reference sequence), are DFQATT and SNEGSKA.